Below are 16 T cell receptor beta chains sequenced from a single sample in a study of shared clonotypes between healthy human individuals. TCRdb keeps only in-frame clones here, not all; method: immunoSEQ multiplex PCR. The sample lists 180,000 or so clones; around 93% were seen once. Specimen: naive CD4+ T cells sorted from blood. Subset of the sample: CD45RA+ positively selected. Every receptor here comes from a woman between 25 and 40 years old in good health.

The chain joins TRBV18 to TRBJ2-7, with a possible D match to TRBD1 (6 bases). The V gene lost 6 bases and the J gene lost 3 bases, with 21 bases spanning the gap. Germline lookup yields CDR1 KGHSH and CDR2 LQKENI. This CDR3 has 16 amino acids. The CDR3 region has the DNA TGTGCCAGCTCTGCCGAGGGACATCGAGGGGGCTACGAGCAGTACTTC. It translates to CASSAEGHRGGYEQYF. The entire variable domain, with the rest obtained from reference TRBV18 and TRBJ2-7, is as follows: NAGVMQNPRHLVRRRGQEARLRCSPMKGHSHVYWYRQLPEEGLKFMVYLQKENIIDESGMPKERFSAEFPKEGPSILRIQQVVRGDSAAYFCASSAEGHRGGYEQYFGPGTRLTVT.

In DNA form, the CDR3 reads TGTGCCAGCAGCTCTCGGTGGGGGGCCGACACCGGGGAGCTGTTTTTT. Its translation is CASSSRWGADTGELFF. This sequence joins TRBV5-5 and TRBJ2-2, with D perhaps being TRBD1 or TRBD2 (6 bases each). CDR1 and CDR2 (germline): SGHKS, YYEKEE (reference sequence). The V end lost 3 bases, the J end lost 3 bases, and 15 bases lay between the germline ends. The CDR3 is 16 residues long.

This clone was recorded only once. The V and J genes are TRBV9 and TRBJ2-5; maybe TRBD2 (5 bases). Germline CDR1 reads SGDLS; CDR2 reads YYNGEE. Trimming took off 2 bases at V and 5 bases at J, with 19 bases between the two ends. The CDR3 length is 16 residues. As DNA, the CDR3 is TGTGCCAGCAGCGTCTGGGTTGGTGGGAGAGGGGAGACCCAGTACTTC. The encoded protein is CASSVWVGGRGETQYF. Filled out from reference TRBV9 and TRBJ2-5, the complete variable domain reads DSGVTQTPKHLITATGQRVTLRCSPRSGDLSVYWYQQSLDQGLQFLIQYYNGEERAKGNILERFSAQQFPDLHSELNLSSLELGDSALYFCASSVWVGGRGETQYFGPGTRLLVL.

This clone was counted once. This rearrangement joins TRBV11-2 to TRBJ2-2; TRBD1 is a possible D gene (5 bases). The germline V gene has CDR1 SGHAT and CDR2 FQNNGV. V was shortened by 1 base and J by 2 bases, with 14 bases between the two germline ends. The CDR3 is 17 residues long. CDR3 DNA sequence: TGTGCCAGCAGCTTAGTTCAATCAGGGATTAACACCGGGGAGCTGTTTTTT. Translating gives CASSLVQSGINTGELFF.

V is TRBV11-2 and J is TRBJ2-6, with D perhaps matching TRBD2 (6 bases). Per the germline V gene, CDR1 is SGHAT and CDR2 is FQNNGV. The CDR3 sequence is 16 residues long. Deletions cut 5 bases from V and 0 bases from J, with 11 bases between. The CDR3 region has the DNA TGTGCCAGCAGCAGGTGGGGGGACTCTGGGGCCAACGTCCTGACTTTC. Translation: CASSRWGDSGANVLTF.

V usage is TRBV11-2 and J usage is TRBJ1-5, with TRBD1 as a possible D gene (5 bases). CDR1 and CDR2 from the germline V gene are SGHAT and FQNNGV. The CDR3 extends over 18 amino acids. Deletions cut 2 bases from V and 3 bases from J, with 20 bases between. CDR3 residues: CASSLRGAVQSPNQPQHF. DNA of the CDR3: TGTGCCAGCAGCTTAAGAGGGGCGGTACAGAGTCCCAATCAGCCCCAGCATTTT.

The J gene is TRBJ2-7, the V gene TRBV19, with D tentatively TRBD1 or TRBD2 (6 bases each). The germline gives CDR1 LNHDA, CDR2 SQIVND (reference sequence). The CDR3 covers 13 residues. Between the trimmed V and J ends, which lost 9 bases and 0 bases, there was a span of 12 bases. The chain's CDR3 is CASGGRASYEQYF. The CDR3 region has the DNA TGTGCCAGCGGGGGCAGGGCCTCCTACGAGCAGTACTTC.

This clone appeared once. This chain links TRBV2 with TRBJ1-4, with D maybe TRBD1 (5 bases). The CDR3 is 14 amino acids. V gave up 8 bases and J gave up 0 bases, with 10 bases separating them. The germline gives CDR1 SNHLY, CDR2 FYNNEI. CDR3 region: CASQGHATNEKLFF. CDR3 DNA sequence: TGTGCCAGCCAGGGCCATGCAACTAATGAAAAACTGTTTTTT.

The chain carries TRBV4-2 and TRBJ2-7; TRBD2 matches at 14 bases. The CDR3 spans 19 residues. Looked up from germline, CDR1 is LGHNA and CDR2 is YNFKEQ. V gave up 5 bases and J gave up 0 bases; unmatched junction bases: 12. As DNA, the CDR3 is TGTGCCAGCAGCTCATCCCTGGGACTAGCGGGAGAGAACTCCTACGAGCAGTACTTC. It codes for CASSSSLGLAGENSYEQYF.

The chain employs TRBV28 and TRBJ1-4, with TRBD1 identical over 8 bases. The CDR3 is 16 residues long. V trimming: 5 bases; J trimming: 0 bases; junction bases outside the gene matches: 5. The germline V gene has CDR1 MDHEN and CDR2 SYDVKM. CDR3 DNA: TGTGCCAGCAGTGTGGACAGGGTATCAACTAATGAAAAACTGTTTTTT. This gives the protein CASSVDRVSTNEKLFF.

The rearrangement joins TRBV2 to TRBJ1-5; D gene unclear. The CDR3 length is 12 residues. CDR1 is SNHLY, CDR2 FYNNEI, per germline. V was shortened by 8 bases and J by 2 bases, with 7 bases between the two germline ends. The CDR3 DNA reads as TGTGCCAGCGGTTGGGGCAATCAGCCCCAGCATTTT. It translates to CASGWGNQPQHF. Combining the CDR3 with reference TRBV2 and TRBJ1-5 gives the whole variable domain EPEVTQTPSHQVTQMGQEVILRCVPISNHLYFYWYRQILGQKVEFLVSFYNNEISEKSEIFDDQFSVERPDGSNFTLKIRSTKLEDSAMYFCASGWGNQPQHFGDGTRLSIL.

This clone was seen a handful of times. The J gene is TRBJ2-7, the V gene TRBV23-1, with 11 bases lining up with TRBD2. TRBV23-1 is given ORF status, its function remaining uncertain. V lost 0 bases, J lost 0 bases, and 4 bases stayed unmatched. This CDR3 has 17 amino acids. The CDR3 bases are TGCGCCAGCAGTCAATCGGAGGGACTAGCGGACTCCTACGAGCAGTACTTC. Its translation is CASSQSEGLADSYEQYF.

Comments on this clone: At the DNA level, this CDR3 is encoded by other sequences in the same sample as well. The gene calls are TRBV18 and TRBJ2-3; perhaps TRBD2 as D (6 bases). The CDR3 extends over 15 amino acids. Germline CDR1 is KGHSH and CDR2 is LQKENI. V lost 3 bases and J 0 bases, leaving 10 bases between the germline ends. The CDR3 bases are TGTGCCAGCTCACCGTTGAGCGGGAGCACAGATACGCAGTATTTT. This translates into CASSPLSGSTDTQYF.

The J gene is TRBJ2-3, the V gene TRBV30; the D gene is possibly TRBD2 (6 bases). The germline V and J ends were trimmed by 4 bases and 5 bases, with 13 bases remaining between them. Germline CDR1 is GTSNPN and CDR2 is SVGIG (reference sequence). The CDR3 has 13 residues. The CDR3 reads CAWTGGHGDTQYF. The CDR3 DNA reads TGTGCCTGGACCGGAGGGCATGGAGATACGCAGTATTTT.

The CDR3 reads CASRRSTYNSPLHF. CDR3 sequence (DNA): TGTGCCAGCCGGAGGTCCACCTATAATTCACCCCTCCACTTT. The chain recombines TRBV28 with TRBJ1-6, with D uncertain. V lost 8 bases and J lost 2, with 10 bases in between. This CDR3 is 14 amino acids long. Germline CDR1 reads MDHEN; CDR2 reads SYDVKM.

A note on this clone: The junction differs from germline at one of its ends, possibly a read error. The V call is TRBV5-1, the J call TRBJ2-7; D might be TRBD2 (5 bases). The germline CDR1 and CDR2 sequences are SGHRS and YFSETQ. The CDR3 totals 15 residues. In DNA, the CDR3 is TGCGCCAGCAGGTACGGGAACTCCTTCTCCCACGAGCAGTACTTC. Encoded protein: CASRYGNSFSHEQYF.